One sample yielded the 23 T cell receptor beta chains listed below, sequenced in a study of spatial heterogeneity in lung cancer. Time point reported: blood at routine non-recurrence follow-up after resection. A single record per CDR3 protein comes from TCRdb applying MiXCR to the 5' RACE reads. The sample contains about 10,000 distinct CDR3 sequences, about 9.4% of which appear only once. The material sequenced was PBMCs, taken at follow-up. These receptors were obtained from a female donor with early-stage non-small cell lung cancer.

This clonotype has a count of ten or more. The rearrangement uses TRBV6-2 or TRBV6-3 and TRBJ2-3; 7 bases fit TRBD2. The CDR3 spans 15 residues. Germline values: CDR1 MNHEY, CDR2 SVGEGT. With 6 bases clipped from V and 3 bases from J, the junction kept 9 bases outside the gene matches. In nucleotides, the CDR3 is TGTGCCAGCAGGCAACGGGGGGTCACAACAGATACGCAGTATTTT. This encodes CASRQRGVTTDTQYF.

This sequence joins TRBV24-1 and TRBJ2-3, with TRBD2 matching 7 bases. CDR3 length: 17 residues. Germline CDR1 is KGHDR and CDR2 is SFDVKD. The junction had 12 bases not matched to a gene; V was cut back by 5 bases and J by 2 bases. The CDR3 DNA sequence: TGTGCCACCAGTGTTGGGAACGGGAGGTCCCTCACAGATACGCAGTATTTT. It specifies CATSVGNGRSLTDTQYF.

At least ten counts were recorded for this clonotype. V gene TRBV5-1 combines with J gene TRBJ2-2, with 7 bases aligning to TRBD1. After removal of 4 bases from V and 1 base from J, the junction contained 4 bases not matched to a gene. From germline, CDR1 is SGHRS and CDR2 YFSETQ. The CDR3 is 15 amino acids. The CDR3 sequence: CASSTGQRNTGELFF. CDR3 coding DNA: TGCGCCAGCAGCACGGGACAGAGGAACACCGGGGAGCTGTTTTTT.

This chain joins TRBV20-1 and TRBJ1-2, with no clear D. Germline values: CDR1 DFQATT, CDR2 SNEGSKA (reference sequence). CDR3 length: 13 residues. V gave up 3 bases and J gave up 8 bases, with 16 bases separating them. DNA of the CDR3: TGCAGTGCTAGTGCGAGGGCCCAGACGGGCTACACCTTC. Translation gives CSASARAQTGYTF.

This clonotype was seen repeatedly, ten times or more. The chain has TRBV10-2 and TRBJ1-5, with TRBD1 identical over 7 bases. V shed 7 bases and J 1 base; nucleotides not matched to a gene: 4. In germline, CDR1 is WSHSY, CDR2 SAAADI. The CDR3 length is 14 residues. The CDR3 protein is CASMTGQSNQPQHF. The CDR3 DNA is TGCGCCAGCATGACGGGACAGAGCAATCAGCCCCAGCATTTT.

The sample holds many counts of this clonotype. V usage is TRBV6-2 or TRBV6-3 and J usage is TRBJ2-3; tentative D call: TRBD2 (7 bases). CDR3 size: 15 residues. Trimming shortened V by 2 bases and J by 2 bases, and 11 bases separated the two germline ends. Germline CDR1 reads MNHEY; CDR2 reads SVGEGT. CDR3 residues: CASSYGAGATDTQYF. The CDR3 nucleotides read TGTGCCAGCAGTTACGGTGCGGGGGCCACAGATACGCAGTATTTT.

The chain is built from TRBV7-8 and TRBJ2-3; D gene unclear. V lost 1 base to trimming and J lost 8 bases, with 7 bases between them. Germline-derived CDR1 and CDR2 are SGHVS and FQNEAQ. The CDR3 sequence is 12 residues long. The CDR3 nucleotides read TGTGCCAGCAGCTTAGATGGTGGTACGCAGTATTTT. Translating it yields CASSLDGGTQYF.

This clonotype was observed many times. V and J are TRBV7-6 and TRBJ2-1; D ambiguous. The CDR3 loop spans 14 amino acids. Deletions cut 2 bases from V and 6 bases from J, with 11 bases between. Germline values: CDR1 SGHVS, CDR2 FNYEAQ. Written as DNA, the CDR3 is TGTGCCAGCAGCTTATCCCCGAAAATCAATGAGCAGTTCTTC. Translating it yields CASSLSPKINEQFF.

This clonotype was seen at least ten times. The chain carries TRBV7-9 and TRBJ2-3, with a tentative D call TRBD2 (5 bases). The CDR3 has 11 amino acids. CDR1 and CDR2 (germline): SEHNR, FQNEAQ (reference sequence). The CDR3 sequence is CAGGRADTQYF. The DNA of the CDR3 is TGTGCGGGCGGGCGTGCAGATACGCAGTATTTT.

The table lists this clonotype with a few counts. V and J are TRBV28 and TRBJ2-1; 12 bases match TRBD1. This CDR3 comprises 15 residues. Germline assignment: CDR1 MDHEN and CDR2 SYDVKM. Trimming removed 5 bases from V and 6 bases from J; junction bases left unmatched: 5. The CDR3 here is CASSGGQGAGNEQFF. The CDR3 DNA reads TGTGCCAGCAGTGGGGGACAGGGGGCGGGCAATGAGCAGTTCTTC.

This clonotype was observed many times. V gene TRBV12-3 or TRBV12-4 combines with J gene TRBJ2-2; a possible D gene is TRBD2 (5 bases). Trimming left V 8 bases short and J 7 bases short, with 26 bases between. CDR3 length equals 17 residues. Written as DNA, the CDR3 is TGTGCCAGCGTTTGGGTTCCTGGGAGCGGAGTAAGCGGGGAGCTGTTTTTT. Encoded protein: CASVWVPGSGVSGELFF.

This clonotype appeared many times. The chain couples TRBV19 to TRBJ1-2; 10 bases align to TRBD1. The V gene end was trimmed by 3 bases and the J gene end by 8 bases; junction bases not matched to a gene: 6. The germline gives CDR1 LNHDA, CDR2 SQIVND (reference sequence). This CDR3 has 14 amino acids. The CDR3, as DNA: TGTGCCAGTAGTATCCCCGGGACAGGGGTCGGCTACACCTTC. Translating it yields CASSIPGTGVGYTF. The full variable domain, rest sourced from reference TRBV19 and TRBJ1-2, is DGGITQSPKYLFRKEGQNVTLSCEQNLNHDAMYWYRQDPGQGLRLIYYSQIVNDFQKGDIAEGYSVSREKKESFPLTVTSAQKNPTAFYLCASSIPGTGVGYTFGSGTRLTVV.

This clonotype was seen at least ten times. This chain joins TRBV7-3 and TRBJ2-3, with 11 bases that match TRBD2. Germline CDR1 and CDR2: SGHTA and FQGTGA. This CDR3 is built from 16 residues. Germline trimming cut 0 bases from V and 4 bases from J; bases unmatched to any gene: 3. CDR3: CASSLTVAGGADTQYF. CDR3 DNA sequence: TGTGCCAGCAGCTTAACAGTAGCGGGAGGGGCAGATACGCAGTATTTT.

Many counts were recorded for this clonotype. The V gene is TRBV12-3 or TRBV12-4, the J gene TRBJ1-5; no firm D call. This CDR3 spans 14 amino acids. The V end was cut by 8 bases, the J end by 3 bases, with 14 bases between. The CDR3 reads CASGSFRDNQPQHF. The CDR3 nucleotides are TGTGCCAGCGGGTCATTTCGGGACAATCAGCCCCAGCATTTT.

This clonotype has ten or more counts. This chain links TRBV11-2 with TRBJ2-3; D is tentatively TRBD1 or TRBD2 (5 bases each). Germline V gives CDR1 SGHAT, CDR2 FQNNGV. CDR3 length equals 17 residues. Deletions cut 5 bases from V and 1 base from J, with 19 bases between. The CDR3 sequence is CASSRWSRDRRTDTQYF. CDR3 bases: TGTGCCAGCAGCCGGTGGAGCCGGGACCGTCGCACAGATACGCAGTATTTT.

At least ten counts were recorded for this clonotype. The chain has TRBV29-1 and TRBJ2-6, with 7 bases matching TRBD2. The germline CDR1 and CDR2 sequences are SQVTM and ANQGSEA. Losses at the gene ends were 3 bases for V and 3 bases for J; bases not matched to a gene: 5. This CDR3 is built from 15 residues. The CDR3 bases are TGCAGCGTTGAGGGGGGGACCTTTGGGGCCAACGTCCTGACTTTC. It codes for CSVEGGTFGANVLTF.

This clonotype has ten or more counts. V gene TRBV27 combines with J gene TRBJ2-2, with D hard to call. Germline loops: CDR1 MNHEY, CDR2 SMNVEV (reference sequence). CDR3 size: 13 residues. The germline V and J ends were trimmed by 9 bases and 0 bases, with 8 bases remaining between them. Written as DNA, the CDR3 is TGTGCCAGTGGAACGCCGAACACCGGGGAGCTGTTTTTT. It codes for CASGTPNTGELFF.

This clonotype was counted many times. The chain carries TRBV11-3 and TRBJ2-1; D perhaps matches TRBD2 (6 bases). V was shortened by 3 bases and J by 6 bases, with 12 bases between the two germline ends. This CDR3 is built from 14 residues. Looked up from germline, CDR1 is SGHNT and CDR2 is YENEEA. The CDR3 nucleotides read TGTGCCAGCAGCTTTGGGGGGTTTGGCAATGAGCAGTTCTTC. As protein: CASSFGGFGNEQFF.

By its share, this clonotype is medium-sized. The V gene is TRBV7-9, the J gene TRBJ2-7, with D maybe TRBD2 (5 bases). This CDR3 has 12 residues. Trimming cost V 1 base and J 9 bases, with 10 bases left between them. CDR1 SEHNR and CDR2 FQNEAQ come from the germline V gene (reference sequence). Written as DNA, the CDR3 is TGTGCCAGCAGCTTAGTTTCGGGGTTGCAGTACGTC. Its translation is CASSLVSGLQYV.

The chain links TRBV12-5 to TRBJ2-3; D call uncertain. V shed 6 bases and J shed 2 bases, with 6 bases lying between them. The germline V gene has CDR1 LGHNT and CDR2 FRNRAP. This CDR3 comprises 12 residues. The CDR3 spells CASGPFTDTQYF. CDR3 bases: TGTGCTAGTGGCCCCTTCACAGATACGCAGTATTTT.

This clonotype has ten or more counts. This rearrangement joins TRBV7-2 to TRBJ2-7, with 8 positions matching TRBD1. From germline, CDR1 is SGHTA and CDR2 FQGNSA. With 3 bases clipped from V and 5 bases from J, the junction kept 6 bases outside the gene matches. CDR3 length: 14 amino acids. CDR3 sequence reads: CASSFQGALDEQYF. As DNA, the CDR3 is TGTGCCAGCAGCTTCCAGGGGGCCTTAGACGAGCAGTACTTC.

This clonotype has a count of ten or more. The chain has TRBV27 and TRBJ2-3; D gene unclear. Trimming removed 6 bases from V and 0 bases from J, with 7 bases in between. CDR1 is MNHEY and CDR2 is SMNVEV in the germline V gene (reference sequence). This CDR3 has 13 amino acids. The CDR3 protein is CASSLSSTDTQYF. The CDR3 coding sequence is TGTGCCAGCAGCCTCTCTAGCACAGATACGCAGTATTTT.

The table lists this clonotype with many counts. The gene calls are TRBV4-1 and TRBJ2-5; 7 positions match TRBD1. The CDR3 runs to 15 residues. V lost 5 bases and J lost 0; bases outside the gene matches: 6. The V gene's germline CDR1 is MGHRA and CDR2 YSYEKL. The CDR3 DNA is TGCGCCAGCAGCTTGGGACAGCAAAACCAAGAGACCCAGTACTTC. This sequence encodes CASSLGQQNQETQYF.